This T cell receptor beta chain is from a study of blood T cell repertoires in COVID-19. Between the trimmed V and J ends, which lost 6 bases and 2 bases, there was a span of 9 bases. The germline CDR1 and CDR2 sequences are SGHTA and FQGNSA. This CDR3 spans 13 amino acids. The protocol was immunoSEQ multiplex PCR, while the TCRdb copy is restricted to in-frame clones and leaves out a portion. The sample consists of a few hundred thousand clones, 80% to 90% of them appearing once. V gene TRBV7-2 combines with J gene TRBJ2-3, with D perhaps matching TRBD2 (6 bases). This TCR came from a woman in her 30s with active or convalescent COVID-19. Sequenced: peripheral blood. The CDR3 coding sequence is TGTGCCAGCAGTCGGGACTTCACAGATACGCAGTATTTT. Amino acids: CASSRDFTDTQYF.